The clone carrying this T cell receptor (beta chain) was recorded a few times. Its antigen is unknown. Library preparation (for TCRbeta) was performed with unique molecular identifiers. TCRdb recomputed calls from the PCR reads with MiXCR, one row per CDR3 protein. This table holds approximately 230,000 distinct CDR3 sequences, roughly a quarter found once. This specimen belongs to a study of T-cell reconstitution after alpha-beta-depleted transplantation in children. Broader study findings: Certain patients had high TCRbeta diversity at day 60, and it came from recipient T cells and thymic progenitors that survived.

This CDR3 has 16 amino acids. The V and J ends lost 1 base and 0 bases respectively, with 11 bases between them. CDR1 SGHRS and CDR2 YFSETQ come from the germline V gene. V is TRBV5-1 and J is TRBJ2-1, with TRBD2 as a possible D gene (5 bases). This TCR was recovered from a female patient between 2 and 10 years old who had a stem cell transplant for congenital amegakaryocytic thrombocytopenia, so the T cells may come from the graft donor. Sequencing was performed on PBMCs, mostly from graft donor cells, taken 360 days after TCRalphabeta/CD19-depleted stem cell transplant. The CDR3 here is CASSLPQSGSYNEQFF. DNA of the CDR3: TGCGCCAGCAGCTTGCCCCAGAGCGGCTCCTACAATGAGCAGTTCTTC.